The 18 T cell receptor beta chains below come from one sample, sequenced in a study of identical twins. TCRdb redid the calling of the 5' RACE reads with MiXCR, one entry per CDR3 protein. The sample lists some 250,000 distinct CDR3 sequences, 9.5% to 15% occurring once. In addition, the sample was reused for a study of yellow fever vaccine responses in identical twins.

Source material: memory (CD45RO+) T cells sorted from blood. The receptors derive from a woman under 30 in good health.

This clonotype has more than one count but fewer than ten. The chain links TRBV2 to TRBJ1-2; 9 bases match TRBD1. Per germline, CDR1 SNHLY and CDR2 FYNNEI. Trimming at V came to 0 bases and at J to 7 bases, leaving 6 bases not matched to a gene. CDR3 length: 15 amino acids. The CDR3 bases are TGTGCCAGCAGTGAAGCGACCGGGACAGGGACTGGCTACACCTTC. It yields the protein CASSEATGTGTGYTF.

The gene calls are TRBV14 and TRBJ2-1, with D possibly being TRBD1 or TRBD2 (6 bases each). This CDR3 has 15 residues. CDR1 is SGHDN and CDR2 is FVKESK in the germline V gene. V lost 0 bases, J lost 10 bases, and 16 bases lay in between. CDR3: CASSQESGGRGEQFF. CDR3 DNA: TGTGCCAGCAGCCAAGAATCCGGGGGCCGAGGAGAGCAGTTCTTC. Drawing the rest from reference TRBV14 and TRBJ2-1, the complete variable domain is EAGVTQFPSHSVIEKGQTVTLRCDPISGHDNLYWYRRVMGKEIKFLLHFVKESKQDESGMPNNRFLAERTGGTYSTLKVQPAELEDSGVYFCASSQESGGRGEQFFGPGTRLTVL.

This clonotype was counted many times. The V call is TRBV7-8, the J call TRBJ2-2, with 14 bases lining up with TRBD2. The CDR3 sequence is 16 residues long. CDR1 SGHVS and CDR2 FQNEAQ come from the germline V gene. The V and J ends lost 4 bases and 6 bases, in that order; junction bases with no gene match: 4. The CDR3 region is CASSSRLAGGPGELFF. The CDR3, as DNA: TGTGCCAGCAGCTCTAGACTAGCGGGAGGGCCCGGGGAGCTGTTTTTT.

This clonotype was seen only a few times. CDR3 residues: CASSRQGSSATDTQYF. The DNA for the CDR3 is TGTGCCAGCAGCCGTCAGGGTAGTTCTGCCACAGATACGCAGTATTTT. This chain links TRBV7-2 with TRBJ2-3, with a tentative D call TRBD1 (5 bases). V was shortened by 5 bases and J by 2 bases, with 17 bases between the two germline ends. The V gene's germline CDR1 is SGHTA and CDR2 FQGNSA. This CDR3 comprises 16 residues.

This clonotype was observed a few times. V usage is TRBV2 and J usage is TRBJ2-2; 9 nucleotides align to TRBD1. Germline V gene lookup returns CDR1 SNHLY and CDR2 FYNNEI. This CDR3 contains 14 residues. V was clipped by 8 bases and J by 5 bases; unmatched bases: 6. The CDR3 region is CASAGTGKTGELFF. The CDR3 DNA is TGTGCCAGCGCGGGGACAGGGAAAACCGGGGAGCTGTTTTTT.

A note on this clonotype: A much larger clone lies one base from this, so it may be a read error. V gene TRBV3-1 combines with J gene TRBJ2-1; 10 positions match TRBD2. Germline CDR1 is LGHDT and CDR2 is YNNKEL (reference sequence). The CDR3 contains 15 residues. The V segment lost 3 bases and the J segment 4 bases; nucleotides outside the gene matches: 3. The CDR3 nucleotides read TGTGCCAGCAGCCATAGCGGGGGGCCTTACAATGAGCAGTTCTTC. It yields the protein CASSHSGGPYNEQFF.

V is TRBV5-1 and J is TRBJ2-1; D might be TRBD2 (5 bases). V was shortened by 1 base and J by 5 bases, with 10 bases between the two germline ends. Germline V lookup: CDR1 SGHRS, CDR2 YFSETQ. The CDR3 covers 14 residues. In DNA form, the CDR3 reads TGCGCCAGCAGCTTGTCAACTAGTCACAATGAGCAGTTCTTC. It encodes CASSLSTSHNEQFF. Using reference TRBV5-1 and TRBJ2-1 for the parts outside the CDR3, the full variable domain is KAGVTQTPRYLIKTRGQQVTLSCSPISGHRSVSWYQQTPGQGLQFLFEYFSETQRNKGNFPGRFSGRQFSNSRSEMNVSTLELGDSALYLCASSLSTSHNEQFFGPGTRLTVL.

The chain uses TRBV29-1 and TRBJ2-3; no reliable D call. The CDR3 extends over 12 amino acids. Germline V gene lookup returns CDR1 SQVTM and CDR2 ANQGSEA. V gave up 4 bases and J gave up 4 bases, with 9 bases separating them. CDR3 nucleotide sequence: TGCAGCGTTGCCGTATCGCCAGATACGCAGTATTTT. The encoded protein is CSVAVSPDTQYF.

V and J are TRBV6-1 and TRBJ1-6; TRBD1 is a possible D gene (6 bases). This CDR3 spans 16 amino acids. The V gene lost 7 bases and the J gene lost 7 bases, with 20 bases spanning the gap. CDR1 and CDR2 (germline): MNHNS, SASEGT. For the CDR3, the DNA is TGTGCCAGCATCCGAGGTGGGGTAGGGGGGAATTCACCCCTCCACTTT. It translates to CASIRGGVGGNSPLHF.

The V call is TRBV7-9, the J call TRBJ1-3; the D is unclear. This CDR3 has 13 residues. Germline V gene data show CDR1 as SEHNR and CDR2 as FQNEAQ (reference sequence). V lost 2 bases to trimming and J lost 4 bases, with 6 bases between them. CDR3 bases: TGTGCCAGCAGCTTACTCTTGGGAAACACCATATATTTT. Its protein product is CASSLLLGNTIYF.

The chain recombines TRBV10-3 with TRBJ1-2; 8 bases match TRBD1. V trimming: 6 bases; J trimming: 8 bases; junction bases outside the gene matches: 5. The CDR3 consists of 12 residues. Germline V lookup: CDR1 ENHRY, CDR2 SYGVKD. CDR3 sequence reads: CAIRDRDPGYTF. Written as DNA, the CDR3 is TGTGCCATCAGGGACAGGGATCCAGGCTACACCTTC.

In this sample, this clonotype turned up a few times. This chain links TRBV20-1 with TRBJ2-2; D remains unclear. The CDR3 runs 13 residues. Trimming left V 4 bases short and J 0 bases short, with 6 bases between. Germline V gene data show CDR1 as DFQATT and CDR2 as SNEGSKA (reference sequence). CDR3 amino acids: CSAKDANTGELFF. CDR3 sequence (DNA): TGCAGTGCTAAGGATGCGAACACCGGGGAGCTGTTTTTT.

In DNA, the CDR3 is TGTGCCAGCAGTTTAAGGAGTTTCGAGCAGTACTTC. It codes for CASSLRSFEQYF. The chain couples TRBV12-3 or TRBV12-4 to TRBJ2-7; D call uncertain. This CDR3 region has 12 residues. V was trimmed by 2 bases and J by 6 bases, leaving 8 bases between them.

This clonotype was detected a few times. The V gene is TRBV7-9, the J gene TRBJ2-2, with D perhaps TRBD2 (5 bases). V lost 5 bases and J lost 6, with 10 bases in between. Germline V lookup: CDR1 SEHNR, CDR2 FQNEAQ (reference sequence). The CDR3 spans 13 residues. The CDR3 DNA sequence: TGTGCCAGCAGCACTACCGGGGCCGGGGAGCTGTTTTTT. Translation gives CASSTTGAGELFF.

This clonotype has more than one count but fewer than ten. The gene calls are TRBV2 and TRBJ1-5, with 7 bases fitting TRBD1. After removal of 4 bases from V and 1 base from J, the junction contained 7 bases not matched to a gene. The CDR3 contains 16 residues. Germline CDR1 is SNHLY and CDR2 is FYNNEI. The CDR3 DNA reads TGTGCCAGCAGTGGAGACAGGGCTCTAAGCAATCAGCCCCAGCATTTT. Its protein is CASSGDRALSNQPQHF.

V is TRBV20-1 and J is TRBJ2-7, with 8 bases identical to TRBD1. Germline V gives CDR1 DFQATT, CDR2 SNEGSKA (reference sequence). CDR3 length: 15 residues. V lost 5 bases to trimming and J lost 3 bases; unmatched junction nucleotides: 12. CDR3 coding DNA: TGCAGTGCTCACAAAAGAGGACAGGGAATCTACGAGCAGTACTTC. It translates to CSAHKRGQGIYEQYF.

The chain uses TRBV6-1 and TRBJ2-7; 11 bases agree with TRBD2. Germline V gives CDR1 MNHNS, CDR2 SASEGT. V gave up 1 base and J gave up 4 bases; unmatched junction bases: 3. This CDR3 comprises 15 residues. The CDR3 DNA sequence: TGTGCCAGCAGTGAAGAGGCTAGCGGGAGGTACGAGCAGTACTTC. Protein product: CASSEEASGRYEQYF.

This clonotype has a handful of counts. This chain links TRBV9 with TRBJ2-2, with D possibly matching TRBD1 (6 bases). Trimming left V 4 bases short and J 5 bases short, with 12 bases between. CDR3 length: 14 residues. Germline V gives CDR1 SGDLS, CDR2 YYNGEE. This chain's CDR3 is CASSRRTATGELFF. CDR3 nucleotide sequence: TGTGCCAGCAGCCGACGGACAGCGACCGGGGAGCTGTTTTTT.